This is a list of T cell receptor beta chains from one sample in a study of cytomegalovirus exposure and HLA in healthy donors. The protocol was immunoSEQ multiplex PCR, while the TCRdb copy is restricted to in-frame clones and leaves out a portion. The repertoire holds roughly 190,000 clones, with 87% as singletons. Sequenced input: PBMCs. These TCRs come from a boy between 2 and 10 years old in good health and CMV-seronegative. The CDR3 runs from the conserved cysteine through the conserved F or W. Each record gives: V gene, J gene, clone size, D gene, CDR3 DNA, CDR3 protein. The D gene is left open where the match is weak. Clone size is given for some rows only: seen once, a few or many times, or a class if the clone is expanded.

TRBV7-6	TRBJ1-6	-	-	TGTGCCAGCAGCCTGGGGGGGGCTTCACCCCTCCACTTT	CASSLGGASPLHF
TRBV19	TRBJ2-7	few	-	TGTGCCAGTAGTTTGGACAGCGGTTACGAGCAGTACTTC	CASSLDSGYEQYF
TRBV6-1	TRBJ2-7	few	TRBD2	TGTGCCAGCAGTGGGCGGACTAGCGGTACCTACGAGCAGTACTTC	CASSGRTSGTYEQYF
TRBV27	TRBJ1-4	-	-	TGTGCCAGCAGGGAACGACAGACTAATGAAAAACTGTTTTTT	CASRERQTNEKLFF
TRBV6-5	TRBJ1-2	-	TRBD1	TGTGCCAGCAGTTTCGGACAGGGGGGACCTAATACCTACACCTTC	CASSFGQGGPNTYTF
TRBV7-9	TRBJ1-1	-	-	TGTGCCAGCAGCCCGCAGGGGATGAGGACTGAAGCTTTCTTT	CASSPQGMRTEAFF
TRBV7-3	TRBJ2-7	-	-	TGTGCCAGCAGCTTAAGAGGGTTCCTCACCTACGAGCAGTACTTC	CASSLRGFLTYEQYF
TRBV9	TRBJ2-7	-	TRBD1	TGTGCCAGCAGCGCAGGACAGGGAAACTACGAGCAGTACTTC	CASSAGQGNYEQYF
TRBV19	TRBJ1-5	-	TRBD1	TGTGCCAGTAGTATCGATCAAGGGACAGGTAATCAGCCCCAGCATTTT	CASSIDQGTGNQPQHF
TRBV2	TRBJ2-2	-	-	TGTGCCAGCAGTGAAGACAGGCGGACCGGGGAGCTGTTTTTT	CASSEDRRTGELFF
TRBV2	TRBJ2-5	-	-	TGTGCCAGCAGGGGGGGAAGGGTGGCTGGGGAGACCCAGTACTTC	CASRGGRVAGETQYF
TRBV27	TRBJ2-3	-	TRBD1	TGTGCCAGCAGCCCCGGGACAGCGAATACGCAGTATTTT	CASSPGTANTQYF
TRBV6-1	TRBJ1-2	-	TRBD1	TGTGCCAGCAGTGAAGCGACCGGGACAGGGAGTGGCTACACCTTC	CASSEATGTGSGYTF
TRBV19	TRBJ1-6	once	TRBD1	TGTGCCAGCAGGGACAGGATAAATTCACCCCTCCACTTT	CASRDRINSPLHF
TRBV15	TRBJ2-5	-	TRBD2	TGTGCCACCAGCAGGCTGGGAGTAGCGGGGCGGGTTCAAGAGACCCAGTACTTC	CATSRLGVAGRVQETQYF
TRBV6-5	TRBJ2-7	-	TRBD2	TGTGCCAGCAGTTACTCAGGTAGCGGGAGCTCCTACGAGCAGTACTTC	CASSYSGSGSSYEQYF
TRBV5-1	TRBJ2-7	-	-	TGCGCCAGCAGCAATTTTCAGGGGTACGAGCAGTACTTC	CASSNFQGYEQYF
TRBV28	TRBJ2-7	-	TRBD1	TGTGCCAGCAGTTTAGGGGGACAGGGGGGGATTAACGAGCAGTACTTC	CASSLGGQGGINEQYF
TRBV5-6	TRBJ1-6	few	TRBD1	TGTGCCAGCACCACGGACAGGTATAATTCACCCCTCCACTTT	CASTTDRYNSPLHF
TRBV29-1	TRBJ2-3	-	TRBD2	TGCAGCGTTGTGGGACTAGCGGCCAGCACAGATACGCAGTATTTT	CSVVGLAASTDTQYF
TRBV28	TRBJ2-7	-	TRBD1	TGTGCCAGCAGCCCTAATCCGGGACAGGGTTACGAGCAGTACTTC	CASSPNPGQGYEQYF
TRBV28	TRBJ2-7	-	-	TGTGCCAGCAGTCTCAGACTAGAGCAGTACTTC	CASSLRLEQYF
TRBV4-1	TRBJ2-7	-	TRBD2	TGCGCCAGCAGCCAAGATTCGGTCCCACTAGCGGGATGTGAATTC	CASSQDSVPLAGCEF
TRBV10-2	TRBJ1-4	few	TRBD1	TGCGCCAGTAGGGACAGGGCGGCTAATGAAAAACTGTTTTTT	CASRDRAANEKLFF
TRBV28	TRBJ2-5	-	TRBD1	TGTGCCAGCAGTTTAACAGGGGGCATCGGGGAGCAGTACTTC	CASSLTGGIGEQYF
TRBV4-1	TRBJ1-2	once	-	TGCGCCAGCAGCCAAGATTTGTCATGGAGAGACTATGGCTACACCTTC	CASSQDLSWRDYGYTF
TRBV6-5	TRBJ2-1	-	-	TGTGCCAGCACCCCACGGGTGATCAATGAGCAGTTCTTC	CASTPRVINEQFF
TRBV28	TRBJ2-2	once	-	TGTGCCAGCAGTTCACTAGGGACCGGGGAGCTGTTTTTT	CASSSLGTGELFF